A single sample gave rise to the 17 T cell receptor beta chains below, sequenced in a study of OX40 agonist ivuxolimab in advanced cancers. Sequencing was performed with immunoSEQ multiplex PCR; in TCRdb, only in-frame clones are kept and a portion is missing. The table lists tens of thousands of clones, 75% to 90% of them singletons. The input for sequencing was CD4+ or CD8+ T cells sorted from blood, taken in a trial of the OX40 agonist ivuxolimab. The receptors shown here come from an adult with an advanced solid tumor such as melanoma, head and neck, liver or kidney cancer.

The V gene is TRBV5-1, the J gene TRBJ2-2; 10 bases line up with TRBD2. Looked up from germline, CDR1 is SGHRS and CDR2 is YFSETQ. The V gene end was trimmed by 6 bases and the J gene end by 6 bases; junction bases not matched to a gene: 14. The CDR3 extends over 17 amino acids. CDR3 residues: CASNVFWASGSSGELFF. The CDR3 DNA reads as TGCGCCAGCAACGTATTTTGGGCTAGCGGGAGTTCCGGGGAGCTGTTTTTT.

The chain combines TRBV10-3 with TRBJ1-1; perhaps TRBD1 as D (5 bases). This CDR3 contains 14 residues. Between the trimmed V and J ends, which lost 3 bases and 3 bases, there was a span of 11 bases. The germline gives CDR1 ENHRY, CDR2 SYGVKD. The CDR3 protein is CAISERGTDTEAFF. The CDR3 DNA is TGTGCCATCAGTGAAAGGGGTACGGACACTGAAGCTTTCTTT.

V and J are TRBV9 and TRBJ2-5; D not certain. This CDR3 has 13 residues. Germline CDR1 is SGDLS and CDR2 is YYNGEE. V was shortened by 0 bases and J by 1 base, with 4 bases between the two germline ends. The CDR3 bases are TGTGCCAGCAGCGTAGGCCCCCAAGAGACCCAGTACTTC. Its protein product is CASSVGPQETQYF.

V usage is TRBV27 and J usage is TRBJ2-2, with no clear D. The germline CDR1 and CDR2 sequences are MNHEY and SMNVEV (reference sequence). Between the trimmed V and J ends, which lost 5 bases and 1 base, there was a span of 8 bases. CDR3 length: 14 residues. The CDR3 spells CASSPFRNTGELFF. Written as DNA, the CDR3 is TGTGCCAGCAGTCCATTTAGGAACACCGGGGAGCTGTTTTTT.

The chain carries TRBV11-2 and TRBJ1-4; D remains unclear. CDR1 SGHAT and CDR2 FQNNGV come from the germline V gene. The CDR3 consists of 13 residues. The V and J ends lost 3 bases and 11 bases respectively, with 13 bases between them. CDR3 loop: CASSFEARGKLFF. CDR3 in DNA: TGTGCCAGCAGCTTCGAGGCTCGAGGGAAACTGTTTTTT.

The chain has TRBV5-4 and TRBJ2-1, with 10 bases aligning to TRBD2. Trimming took 2 bases from V and 4 from J; bases not matched to a gene: 3. Germline values: CDR1 SGHNT, CDR2 YYREEE (reference sequence). This CDR3 contains 15 residues. The CDR3 sequence is CASSLRTSGYNEQFF. The CDR3 DNA reads TGTGCCAGCAGCTTAAGGACTAGCGGATACAATGAGCAGTTCTTC.

The chain carries TRBV5-8 and TRBJ2-5; the D gene could be TRBD1 or TRBD2 (6 bases each). The CDR3 contains 14 residues. V shed 7 bases and J shed 4 bases, with 17 bases lying between them. Germline V gene data show CDR1 as SGHTS and CDR2 as YDEGEE. CDR3 sequence (DNA): TGTGCCAGCGCCCCTTGGGGGGCTGGAGAGACCCAGTACTTC. This encodes CASAPWGAGETQYF. Filled out from reference TRBV5-8 and TRBJ2-5, the complete variable domain reads EAGVTQSPTHLIKTRGQQATLRCSPISGHTSVYWYQQALGLGLQFLLWYDEGEERNRGNFPPRFSGRQFPNYSSELNVNALELEDSALYLCASAPWGAGETQYFGPGTRLLVL.

The rearrangement links TRBV11-2 to TRBJ2-4; D is unresolved. The CDR3 is 17 amino acids. CDR1 SGHAT and CDR2 FQNNGV come from the germline V gene. V shed 4 bases and J shed 3 bases, with 19 bases lying between them. This CDR3 reads CASSSLGGLGVKNIQYF. CDR3 DNA: TGTGCCAGCAGCTCTTTGGGTGGTCTAGGAGTCAAAAACATTCAGTACTTC.

The chain employs TRBV19 and TRBJ1-1; 9 bases are shared with TRBD1. J was trimmed by 1 base and V by 6 bases; bases with no gene match: 3. The CDR3 extends over 14 amino acids. The germline gives CDR1 LNHDA, CDR2 SQIVND (reference sequence). This CDR3 is CASRDRGGNTEAFF. The DNA of the CDR3 is TGTGCCAGTAGGGACAGGGGAGGGAACACTGAAGCTTTCTTT.

The J gene is TRBJ2-7, the V gene TRBV14, with D possibly being TRBD1 (6 bases). Trimming shortened V by 5 bases and J by 11 bases, and 19 bases separated the two germline ends. This CDR3 has 13 amino acids. In germline, CDR1 is SGHDN, CDR2 FVKESK. CDR3 nucleotides: TGTGCCAGCAGCGCACAGGGTGGGCTACGAAAGTACTTC. This gives the protein CASSAQGGLRKYF.

The chain combines TRBV28 with TRBJ1-1; D not resolved. Trimming removed 2 bases from V and 5 bases from J, with 12 bases in between. Germline CDR1 MDHEN, CDR2 SYDVKM. The CDR3 is 14 residues long. CDR3 DNA: TGTGCCAGCAGTTTAGGGTCACTCACGACTGAAGCTTTCTTT. Its translation is CASSLGSLTTEAFF.

The chain joins TRBV29-1 to TRBJ1-1; TRBD1 agrees at 8 bases. Germline CDR1 SQVTM, CDR2 ANQGSEA. The CDR3 has 12 amino acids. V shed 6 bases, J shed 2 bases, and the junction held 2 bases outside the gene matches. The chain's CDR3 is CSVAGGNTEAFF. The CDR3 DNA reads as TGCAGCGTGGCAGGGGGCAACACTGAAGCTTTCTTT.

The chain couples TRBV11-3 to TRBJ2-5; D is unclear. Trimming pared 5 bases from V and 0 bases from J, leaving 10 bases between. The CDR3 totals 14 residues. The germline V gene has CDR1 SGHNT and CDR2 YENEEA. This CDR3 reads CASSPGGYQETQYF. In nucleotides, the CDR3 is TGTGCCAGCAGCCCGGGCGGTTACCAAGAGACCCAGTACTTC.

V gene TRBV7-9 combines with J gene TRBJ2-5; TRBD1 or TRBD2 may be the D gene (6 bases each). Trimming shortened V by 5 bases and J by 1 base, and 14 bases separated the two germline ends. Germline CDR1 and CDR2: SEHNR and FQNEAQ (reference sequence). This CDR3 has 15 residues. The CDR3 region is CASSPSGGPQETQYF. CDR3 DNA sequence: TGTGCCAGCAGCCCCAGTGGGGGGCCCCAAGAGACCCAGTACTTC. Using reference TRBV7-9 and TRBJ2-5 for the parts outside the CDR3, the full variable domain is DTGVSQNPRHKITKRGQNVTFRCDPISEHNRLYWYRQTLGQGPEFLTYFQNEAQLEKSRLLSDRFSAERPKGSFSTLEIQRTEQGDSAMYLCASSPSGGPQETQYFGPGTRLLVL.

This clone was picked up one time. Here the CDR3 DNA reads TGTGCCTGGAGTGTAGCGTTTGAGCAGTTCTTC. Protein: CAWSVAFEQFF. The chain links TRBV30 to TRBJ2-1; D is unresolved. Germline V gene sequence: CDR1 GTSNPN, CDR2 SVGIG (reference sequence). V lost 0 bases and J lost 9, with 6 bases in between. This CDR3 contains 11 residues. The full variable domain, rest sourced from reference TRBV30 and TRBJ2-1, is SQTIHQWPATLVQPVGSPLSLECTVEGTSNPNLYWYRQAAGRGLQLLFYSVGIGQISSEVPQNLSASRPQDRQFILSSKKLLLSDSGFYLCAWSVAFEQFFGPGTRLTVL.

The rearrangement joins TRBV6-5 to TRBJ1-5; D is undetermined. V lost 5 bases and J 7 bases, leaving 12 bases between the germline ends. Per the germline V gene, CDR1 is MNHEY and CDR2 is SVGAGI. The length of the CDR3 is 13 residues. The CDR3 DNA is TGTGCCAGCAGTGGAACGCGATGGCAGCCCCAGCATTTT. It codes for CASSGTRWQPQHF.

The chain recombines TRBV7-2 with TRBJ2-7, with 8 bases aligning to TRBD2. From germline, CDR1 is SGHTA and CDR2 FQGNSA. This CDR3 is built from 14 residues. With 5 bases clipped from V and 6 bases from J, the junction kept 9 bases outside the gene matches. The CDR3 loop reads CASSGRREVGEQYF. CDR3 DNA: TGTGCCAGCAGCGGTCGGCGGGAGGTCGGCGAGCAGTACTTC.